This T cell receptor (beta chain) was identified during a study of CD8+CD57+ T cells in acquired aplastic anemia. The overall study: Average DNA yield from sorted CD4+ and CD8+ cells was around 3 ug.

TCR beta VDJ and CDR3 profiling used genomic DNA as template. TCRdb reprocessed the reads with MiXCR, giving one entry per CDR3 protein. Of about 180,000 distinct CDR3 sequences in the sample, around half are singletons; the top ten hold roughly 3%. The V segment lost 9 bases and the J segment 1 base; nucleotides outside the gene matches: 4. Per the germline V gene, CDR1 is SNHLY and CDR2 is FYNNEI. The CDR3 covers 13 residues. Points from the study as a whole: A set of more than 25 CD8+ CDR3 sequences was shared between patients and controls, and these sequences appeared highly expressed in patients. Statistical testing detected no significant gap in CD8+ Simpson's diversity between patients and controls.

A note on this clonotype: Its cognate antigen is unknown.

The source is a human donor in good health. The sample was sorted CD4+, CD8+, or CD8+CD57+ T cells (not recorded which) from PBMCs. The V and J genes are TRBV2 and TRBJ2-7; TRBD2 matches at 9 bases. CDR3 nucleotide sequence: TGTGCCAGGCGACTAGCGGCATCCTACGAGCAGTACTTC. The encoded protein is CARRLAASYEQYF.